This passage covers 6 T cell receptor beta chains from one sample sequenced in a study of blood T cells in healthy people across ages. Then a second PCR, running roughly 6 to 11 cycles, was carried out with a sample-barcoded 5' primer and a J-beta primer mix. MiXCR, applied by TCRdb to the 5' RACE reads, yields one record per CDR3 protein. This sample has 700,000 to 850,000 distinct CDR3 sequences, with around half found just once. The specimen sequenced was blood. The receptor source for this set is an elderly man in good health.

The chain is built from TRBV24-1 and TRBJ2-3; 9 bases fit TRBD2. There are 15 residues in the CDR3. The germline V gene has CDR1 KGHDR and CDR2 SFDVKD. Germline trimming cut 3 bases from V and 4 bases from J; bases unmatched to any gene: 4. The DNA for the CDR3 is TGTGCCACCAGTGATCCAGCGGGAGGTGCAGATACGCAGTATTTT. This encodes CATSDPAGGADTQYF.

V usage is TRBV20-1 and J usage is TRBJ2-1; 10 positions agree with TRBD2. The J call may be faulty, since TRBJ2-7 better matches the DNA end. Germline assignment: CDR1 DFQATT and CDR2 SNEGSKA (reference sequence). The CDR3 spans 15 residues. The CDR3 reads CSAYPTSGTYNEQYF. In DNA form, the CDR3 reads TGCAGTGCTTACCCCACTAGCGGGACCTACAATGAGCAGTACTTC.

This chain uses TRBV6-5 with TRBJ1-4, with D unresolved. Trimming removed 6 bases at V and 3 bases at J, with 14 bases between. This CDR3 has 15 residues. Per the germline V gene, CDR1 is MNHEY and CDR2 is SVGAGI. The CDR3 sequence is CASSRAVGANEKLFF. The CDR3 nucleotides are TGTGCCAGCAGCCGCGCGGTCGGGGCTAATGAAAAACTGTTTTTT.

This clonotype showed up many times. The chain combines TRBV27 with TRBJ2-7, with 9 bases identical to TRBD1. J lost 2 bases, V lost 4 bases, and 6 bases had no gene match. CDR1 MNHEY and CDR2 SMNVEV come from the germline V gene (reference sequence). The CDR3 length is 15 residues. The CDR3 bases are TGTGCCAGCAGTTATTCCGGGACAGGGCCCTACGAGCAGTACTTC. Residues: CASSYSGTGPYEQYF.

This clonotype has ten or more counts. This may be a read error, as it is one base from a much larger clone. This chain connects TRBV28 to TRBJ2-7; D ambiguous. The CDR3 runs to 12 residues. Germline V gene lookup returns CDR1 MDHEN and CDR2 SYDVKM. CDR3 sequence reads: CASSLYSYEQYF. Here the CDR3 DNA reads TGTGCCAGCAGCTTATACTCCTACGAGCAGTACTTC.

The rearrangement links TRBV2 to TRBJ2-7; D possibly matches TRBD1 or TRBD2 (5 bases each). Germline CDR1 SNHLY, CDR2 FYNNEI. The germline V and J ends were trimmed by 3 bases and 3 bases, with 9 bases remaining between them. The CDR3 runs 13 residues. CDR3 in DNA: TGTGCCAGCAGTGATATTGGGGGCTACGAGCAGTACTTC. Translation gives CASSDIGGYEQYF. Combining the CDR3 with reference TRBV2 and TRBJ2-7 gives the whole variable domain EPEVTQTPSHQVTQMGQEVILRCVPISNHLYFYWYRQILGQKVEFLVSFYNNEISEKSEIFDDQFSVERPDGSNFTLKIRSTKLEDSAMYFCASSDIGGYEQYFGPGTRLTVT.